The clone carrying this T cell receptor beta chain has more than one count but fewer than ten. Its antigen remains unidentified. This CDR3 contains 14 residues. V lost 4 bases and J lost 8, with 17 bases in between. Per germline, CDR1 SNHLY and CDR2 FYNNEI. These data belong to a study of early T cells in non-severe SARS-CoV-2 infection. Findings of the study overall: A preference for anti-spike CD8 responses marked VDJdb matching, which missed private and CD4 specificities.

The TCR library protocol was used to attach unique molecular identifiers. These identifiers were attached to individual cDNA molecules. In TCRdb, the 5' RACE reads were re-called with MiXCR into one record per CDR3 protein. The table records some 48,000 distinct CDR3 sequences, about 6% of them present only once. The receptor's source is an adult who was a healthcare worker with PCR-confirmed SARS-CoV-2 infection or an uninfected control (not recorded which). V and J are TRBV2 and TRBJ1-2, with D possibly matching TRBD1 (6 bases). Here the sequenced sample was whole blood, taken at baseline. The CDR3 DNA reads as TGTGCCAGCAGTGGAGCGGCAGGGGCGGGAGGCTACACCTTC. This encodes CASSGAAGAGGYTF.